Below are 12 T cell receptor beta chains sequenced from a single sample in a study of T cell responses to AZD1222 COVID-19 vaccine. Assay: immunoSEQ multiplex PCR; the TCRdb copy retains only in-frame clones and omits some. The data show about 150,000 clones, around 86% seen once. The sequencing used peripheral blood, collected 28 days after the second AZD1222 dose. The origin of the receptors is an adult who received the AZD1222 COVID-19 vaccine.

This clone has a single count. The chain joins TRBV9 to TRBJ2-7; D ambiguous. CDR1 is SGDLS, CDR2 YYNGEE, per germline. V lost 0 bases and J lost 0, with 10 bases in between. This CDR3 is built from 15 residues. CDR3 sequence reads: CASSVGAVSSYEQYF. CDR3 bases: TGTGCCAGCAGCGTAGGAGCTGTAAGCTCCTACGAGCAGTACTTC.

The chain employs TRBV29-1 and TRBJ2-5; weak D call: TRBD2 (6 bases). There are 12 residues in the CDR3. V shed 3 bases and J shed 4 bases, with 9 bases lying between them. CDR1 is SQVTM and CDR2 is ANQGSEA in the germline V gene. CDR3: CSVEGGGETQYF. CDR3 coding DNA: TGCAGCGTTGAGGGGGGTGGAGAGACCCAGTACTTC. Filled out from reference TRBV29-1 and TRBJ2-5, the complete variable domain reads SAVISQKPSRDICQRGTSLTIQCQVDSQVTMMFWYRQQPGQSLTLIATANQGSEATYESGFVIDKFPISRPNLTFSTLTVSNMSPEDSSIYLCSVEGGGETQYFGPGTRLLVL.

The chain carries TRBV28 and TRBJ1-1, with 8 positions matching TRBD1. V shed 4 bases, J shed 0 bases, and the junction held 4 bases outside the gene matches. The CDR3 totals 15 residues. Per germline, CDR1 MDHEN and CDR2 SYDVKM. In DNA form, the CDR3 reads TGTGCCAGCAGTTCAGGGGGCGCGATGAACACTGAAGCTTTCTTT. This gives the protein CASSSGGAMNTEAFF.

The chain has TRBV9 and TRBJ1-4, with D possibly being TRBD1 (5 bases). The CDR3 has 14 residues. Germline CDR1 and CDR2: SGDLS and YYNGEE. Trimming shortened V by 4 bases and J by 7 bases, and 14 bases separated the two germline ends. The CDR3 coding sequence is TGTGCCAGCAGCCCCCGGGACCGCGGTGAAAAACTGTTTTTT. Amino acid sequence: CASSPRDRGEKLFF.

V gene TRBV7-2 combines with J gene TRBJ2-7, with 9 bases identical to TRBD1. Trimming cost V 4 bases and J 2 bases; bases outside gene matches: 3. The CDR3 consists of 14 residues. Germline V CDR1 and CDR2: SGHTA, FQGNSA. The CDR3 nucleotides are TGTGCCAGCAGCTCGCGGACAGGGGCCTACGAGCAGTACTTC. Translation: CASSSRTGAYEQYF.

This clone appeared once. The CDR3 sequence is CASSYNSGRGSSYEQYF. In DNA form, the CDR3 reads TGTGCCAGCAGTTATAATAGCGGGAGGGGAAGCTCCTACGAGCAGTACTTC. The chain carries TRBV6-2 or TRBV6-3 and TRBJ2-7; 11 bases are shared with TRBD2. The CDR3 sequence is 17 residues long. In germline, CDR1 is MNHEY, CDR2 SVGEGT. V lost 3 bases and J lost 0; bases outside the gene matches: 7.

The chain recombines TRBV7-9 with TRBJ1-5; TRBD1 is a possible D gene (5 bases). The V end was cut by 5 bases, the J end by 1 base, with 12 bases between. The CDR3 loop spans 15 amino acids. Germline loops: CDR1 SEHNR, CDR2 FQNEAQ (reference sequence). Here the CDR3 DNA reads TGTGCCAGCAGCCTGGGACCTGGGAGCAATCAGCCCCAGCATTTT. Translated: CASSLGPGSNQPQHF.

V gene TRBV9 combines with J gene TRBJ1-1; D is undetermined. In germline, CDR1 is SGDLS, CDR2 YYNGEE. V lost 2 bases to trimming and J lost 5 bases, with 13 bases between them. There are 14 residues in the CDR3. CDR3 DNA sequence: TGTGCCAGCAGCGTTGGCTCCTCCAGGACTGAAGCTTTCTTT. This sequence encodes CASSVGSSRTEAFF.

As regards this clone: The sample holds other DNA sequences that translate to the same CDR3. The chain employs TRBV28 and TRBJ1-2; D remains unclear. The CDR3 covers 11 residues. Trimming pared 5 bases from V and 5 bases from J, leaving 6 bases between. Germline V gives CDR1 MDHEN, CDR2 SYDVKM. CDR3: CASSGGYGYTF. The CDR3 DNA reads TGTGCCAGCAGTGGAGGATATGGCTACACCTTC.

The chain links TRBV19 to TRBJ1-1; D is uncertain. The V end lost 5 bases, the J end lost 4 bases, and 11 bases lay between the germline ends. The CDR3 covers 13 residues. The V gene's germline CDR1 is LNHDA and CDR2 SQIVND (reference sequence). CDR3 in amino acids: CASSLVFGTEAFF. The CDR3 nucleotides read TGTGCCAGTAGTTTAGTGTTCGGCACTGAAGCTTTCTTT. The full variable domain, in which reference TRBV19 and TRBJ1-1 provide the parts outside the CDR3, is DGGITQSPKYLFRKEGQNVTLSCEQNLNHDAMYWYRQDPGQGLRLIYYSQIVNDFQKGDIAEGYSVSREKKESFPLTVTSAQKNPTAFYLCASSLVFGTEAFFGQGTRLTVV.

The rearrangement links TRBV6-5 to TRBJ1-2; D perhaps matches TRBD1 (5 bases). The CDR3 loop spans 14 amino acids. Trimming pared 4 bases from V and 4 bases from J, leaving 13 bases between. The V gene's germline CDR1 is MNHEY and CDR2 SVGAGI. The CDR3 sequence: CASSLGGFPYGYTF. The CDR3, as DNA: TGTGCCAGCAGTTTGGGGGGGTTCCCCTATGGCTACACCTTC.

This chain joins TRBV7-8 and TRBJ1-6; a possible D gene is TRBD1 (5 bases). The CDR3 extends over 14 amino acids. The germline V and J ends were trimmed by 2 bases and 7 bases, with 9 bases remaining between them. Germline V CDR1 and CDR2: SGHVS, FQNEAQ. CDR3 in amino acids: CASSLQGGNSPLHF. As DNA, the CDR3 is TGTGCCAGCAGCTTACAGGGAGGGAATTCACCCCTCCACTTT.